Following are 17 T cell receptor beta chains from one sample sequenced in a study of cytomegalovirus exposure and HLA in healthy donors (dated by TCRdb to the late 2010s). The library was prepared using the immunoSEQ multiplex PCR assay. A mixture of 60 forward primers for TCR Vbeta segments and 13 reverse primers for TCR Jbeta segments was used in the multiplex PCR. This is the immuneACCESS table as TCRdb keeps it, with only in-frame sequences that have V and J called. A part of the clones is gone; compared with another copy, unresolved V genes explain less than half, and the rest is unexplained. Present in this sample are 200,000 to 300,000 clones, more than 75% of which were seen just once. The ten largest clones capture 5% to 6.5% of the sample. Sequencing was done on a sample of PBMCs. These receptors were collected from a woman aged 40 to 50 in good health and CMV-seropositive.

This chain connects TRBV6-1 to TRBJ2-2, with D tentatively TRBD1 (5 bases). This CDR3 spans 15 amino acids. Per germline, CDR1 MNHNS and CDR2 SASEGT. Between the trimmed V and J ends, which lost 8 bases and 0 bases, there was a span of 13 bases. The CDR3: CASLRAYTNTGELFF. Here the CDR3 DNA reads TGTGCCAGCCTCAGGGCCTACACGAACACCGGGGAGCTGTTTTTT.

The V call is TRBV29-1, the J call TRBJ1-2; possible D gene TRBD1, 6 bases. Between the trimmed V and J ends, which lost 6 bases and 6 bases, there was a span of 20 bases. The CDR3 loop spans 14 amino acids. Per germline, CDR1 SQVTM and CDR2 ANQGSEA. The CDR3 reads CSVAMIQGSHGYTF. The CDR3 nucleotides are TGCAGCGTCGCCATGATACAGGGTTCTCATGGCTACACCTTC.

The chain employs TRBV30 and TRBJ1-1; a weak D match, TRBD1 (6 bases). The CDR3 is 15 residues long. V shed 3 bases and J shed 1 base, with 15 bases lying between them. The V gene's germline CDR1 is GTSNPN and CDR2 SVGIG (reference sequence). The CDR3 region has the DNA TGTGCCTGGAGGGGGGTAAACAGGGCGAACACTGAAGCTTTCTTT. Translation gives CAWRGVNRANTEAFF.

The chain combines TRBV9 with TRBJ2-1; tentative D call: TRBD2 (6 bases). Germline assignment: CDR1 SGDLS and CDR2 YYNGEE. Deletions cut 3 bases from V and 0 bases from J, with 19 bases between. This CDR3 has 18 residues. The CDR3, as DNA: TGTGCCAGCAGCGGGGGAGGCTACTGGGGCAGCTCCTACAATGAGCAGTTCTTC. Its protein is CASSGGGYWGSSYNEQFF.

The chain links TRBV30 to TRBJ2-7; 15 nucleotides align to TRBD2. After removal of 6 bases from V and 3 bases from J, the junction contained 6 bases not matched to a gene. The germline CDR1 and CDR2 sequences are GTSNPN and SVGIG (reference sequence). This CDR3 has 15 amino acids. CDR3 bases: TGTGCCTGTAATCTGGGACTAGCGGGAGGCTACGAGCAGTACTTC. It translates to CACNLGLAGGYEQYF. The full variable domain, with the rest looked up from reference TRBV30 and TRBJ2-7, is SQTIHQWPATLVQPVGSPLSLECTVEGTSNPNLYWYRQAAGRGLQLLFYSVGIGQISSEVPQNLSASRPQDRQFILSSKKLLLSDSGFYLCACNLGLAGGYEQYFGPGTRLTVT.

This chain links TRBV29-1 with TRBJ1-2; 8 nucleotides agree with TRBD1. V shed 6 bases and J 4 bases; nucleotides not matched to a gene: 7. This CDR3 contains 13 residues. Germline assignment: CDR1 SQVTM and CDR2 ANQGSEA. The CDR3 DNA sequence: TGCAGCGTGACGGACAGGGTAACCTATGGCTACACCTTC. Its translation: CSVTDRVTYGYTF.

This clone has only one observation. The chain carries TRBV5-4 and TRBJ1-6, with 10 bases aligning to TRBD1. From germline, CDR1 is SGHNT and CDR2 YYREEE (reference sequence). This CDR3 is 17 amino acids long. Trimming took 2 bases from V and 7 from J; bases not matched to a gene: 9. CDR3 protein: CASSLLDRGPRNSPLHF. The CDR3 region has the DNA TGTGCCAGCAGCTTATTAGACAGGGGGCCTCGGAATTCACCCCTCCACTTT.

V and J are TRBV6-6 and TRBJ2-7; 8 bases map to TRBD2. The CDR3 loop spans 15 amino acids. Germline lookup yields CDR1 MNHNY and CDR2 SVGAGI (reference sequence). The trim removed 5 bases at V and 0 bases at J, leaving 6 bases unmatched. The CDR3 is CASSQPGLASYEQYF. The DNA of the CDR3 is TGTGCCAGCAGTCAGCCCGGACTAGCCTCCTACGAGCAGTACTTC.

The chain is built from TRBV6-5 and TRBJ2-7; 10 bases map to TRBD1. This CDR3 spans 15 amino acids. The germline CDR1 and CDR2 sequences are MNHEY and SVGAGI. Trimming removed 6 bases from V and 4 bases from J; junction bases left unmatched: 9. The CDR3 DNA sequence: TGTGCCAGCAGCGTGACGACAGGGGGCTCTTACGAGCAGTACTTC. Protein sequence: CASSVTTGGSYEQYF.

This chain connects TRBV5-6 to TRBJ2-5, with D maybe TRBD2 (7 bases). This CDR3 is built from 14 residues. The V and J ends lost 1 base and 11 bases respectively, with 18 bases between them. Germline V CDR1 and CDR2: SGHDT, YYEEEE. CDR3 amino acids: CASSLWGGAIEQYF. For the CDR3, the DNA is TGTGCCAGCAGCTTGTGGGGGGGGGCCATTGAGCAGTACTTC.

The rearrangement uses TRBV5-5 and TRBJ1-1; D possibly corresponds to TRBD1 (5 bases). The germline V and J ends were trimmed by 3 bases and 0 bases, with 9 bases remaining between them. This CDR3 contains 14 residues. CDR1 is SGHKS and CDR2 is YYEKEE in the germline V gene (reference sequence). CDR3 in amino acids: CASSSRGVNTEAFF. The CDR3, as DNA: TGTGCCAGCAGCTCCCGGGGGGTGAACACTGAAGCTTTCTTT. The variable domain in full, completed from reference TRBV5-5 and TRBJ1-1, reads DAGVTQSPTHLIKTRGQQVTLRCSPISGHKSVSWYQQVLGQGPQFIFQYYEKEERGRGNFPDRFSARQFPNYSSELNVNALLLGDSALYLCASSSRGVNTEAFFGQGTRLTVV.

The CDR3 reads CASRDRGGSTEAFF. In nucleotides, the CDR3 is TGTGCCAGCAGAGACAGGGGGGGCAGCACTGAAGCTTTCTTT. This chain connects TRBV6-4 to TRBJ1-1; 9 bases are shared with TRBD1. CDR1 is MRHNA and CDR2 is SNTAGT in the germline V gene. V lost 6 bases, J lost 4 bases, and 6 bases stayed unmatched. CDR3 size: 14 residues.

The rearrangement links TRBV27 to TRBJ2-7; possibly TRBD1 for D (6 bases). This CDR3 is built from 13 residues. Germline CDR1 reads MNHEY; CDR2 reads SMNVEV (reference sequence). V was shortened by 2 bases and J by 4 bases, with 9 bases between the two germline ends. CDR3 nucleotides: TGTGCCAGCAGTTTAGGACAGTCGTACGAGCAGTACTTC. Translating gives CASSLGQSYEQYF.

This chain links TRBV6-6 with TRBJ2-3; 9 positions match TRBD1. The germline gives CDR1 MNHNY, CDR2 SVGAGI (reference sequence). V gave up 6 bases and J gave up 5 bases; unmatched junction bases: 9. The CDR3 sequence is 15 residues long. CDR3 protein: CASSHAGQGIDTQYF. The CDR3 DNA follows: TGTGCCAGCAGCCACGCAGGACAGGGGATAGATACGCAGTATTTT.

The CDR3 bases are TGCAGCGTCCAAACAGGGGGGGAGCAGTACTTC. The encoded protein is CSVQTGGEQYF. This sequence joins TRBV29-1 and TRBJ2-7; 8 bases agree with TRBD1. Germline V lookup: CDR1 SQVTM, CDR2 ANQGSEA. V lost 6 bases, J lost 7 bases, and 5 bases stayed unmatched. The CDR3 runs 11 residues.

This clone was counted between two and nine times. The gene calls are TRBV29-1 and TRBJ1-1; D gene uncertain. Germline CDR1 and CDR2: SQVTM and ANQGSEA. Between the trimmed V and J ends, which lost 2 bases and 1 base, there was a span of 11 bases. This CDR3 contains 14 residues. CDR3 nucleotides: TGCAGCGTTGAACCGAGTACAGAGAACACTGAAGCTTTCTTT. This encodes CSVEPSTENTEAFF.

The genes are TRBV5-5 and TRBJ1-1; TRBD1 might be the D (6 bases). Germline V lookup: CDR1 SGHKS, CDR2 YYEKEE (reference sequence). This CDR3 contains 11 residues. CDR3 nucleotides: TGTGCGGGGGCTTCGAACACTGAAGCTTTCTTT. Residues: CAGASNTEAFF.